This T cell receptor beta chain derives from a study of neoadjuvant anti-PD-1 for oral cavity cancer. As for the study in general: Patients mostly received three to four biweekly nivolumab doses at 3 mg/kg before surgery.

Profiling relied on immunoSEQ multiplex PCR, and the TCRdb table lists in-frame clones only, not all of them. The repertoire includes tens of thousands of clones, under 85% of them detected once, and roughly 2.6% sits in the top ten. Germline CDR1 SEHNR, CDR2 FQNEAQ (reference sequence). The CDR3 spans 15 residues. With 2 bases removed from V and 0 bases from J, the gap between germline ends came to 9 bases. The genes are TRBV7-9 and TRBJ2-3; unclear D gene. The origin of this receptor is a person between 40 and 85 years old with oral cavity squamous cell carcinoma. Here the sequenced sample was PBMCs, taken before nivolumab (anti-PD-1) treatment. The chain's CDR3 is CASSLREISTDTQYF. Written as DNA, the CDR3 is TGTGCCAGCAGCTTACGAGAAATCAGCACAGATACGCAGTATTTT.